Given below is one T cell receptor (beta chain) in context. The target antigen is unknown. PCR used 60 Vbeta primers and 13 Jbeta primers. Only in-frame clones appear in the TCRdb table, and some are missing; sequencing was by immunoSEQ multiplex PCR. The sample yields over 150,000 clones, about four fifths seen once. The sample belongs to a study of cytomegalovirus exposure and HLA in healthy donors. As for the study in general: Genotyping showed 81% of approximately 430 donors falling in the Caucasian-associated ancestry cluster.

This CDR3 is built from 15 residues. Between the trimmed V and J ends, which lost 1 base and 8 bases, there was a span of 17 bases. Per the germline V gene, CDR1 is SGHRS and CDR2 is YFSETQ. Points from the study as a whole: Published work reported that the classifier diagnosed cytomegalovirus status with high specificity and sensitivity.

The V call is TRBV5-1, the J call TRBJ2-3, with a weak D call TRBD2 (7 bases). Sample: PBMCs. This clonotype originated in a woman in her twenties or thirties in good health and CMV-seropositive. CDR3 DNA: TGCGCCAGCAGCTTGAGGGCGGGGGCTGCGGGTACGCAGTATTTT. Amino acid sequence: CASSLRAGAAGTQYF.